Sequencing of this T cell receptor (beta chain) was carried out in a study of blood T cell repertoires in COVID-19. Method: immunoSEQ multiplex PCR; TCRdb's copy keeps in-frame clones and lacks some. The table records about 270,000 clones, 75% to 95% of them present only once. The sequence was collected from a man aged 35-49 years who had been exposed to COVID-19. Input material: PBMCs or T cells enriched from blood (not recorded which).

Here the CDR3 DNA reads TGTGCCAGCAGCTTAGGCCCCACTAGCGAGCAGTACTTC. Its translation is CASSLGPTSEQYF. The chain is built from TRBV11-2 and TRBJ2-7; a weak D match, TRBD2 (5 bases). V lost 1 base and J lost 6, with 10 bases in between. CDR1 SGHAT and CDR2 FQNNGV come from the germline V gene. This CDR3 comprises 13 residues.